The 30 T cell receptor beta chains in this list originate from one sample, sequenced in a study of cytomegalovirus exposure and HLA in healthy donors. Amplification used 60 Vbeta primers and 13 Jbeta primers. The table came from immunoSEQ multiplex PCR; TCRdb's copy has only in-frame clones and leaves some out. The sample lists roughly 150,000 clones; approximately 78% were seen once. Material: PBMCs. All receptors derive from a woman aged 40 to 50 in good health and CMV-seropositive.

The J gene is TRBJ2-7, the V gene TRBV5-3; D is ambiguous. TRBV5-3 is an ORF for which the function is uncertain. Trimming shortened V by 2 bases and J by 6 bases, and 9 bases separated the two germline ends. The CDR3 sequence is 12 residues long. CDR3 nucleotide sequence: TGTGCCAGAAGCTTTTTCTCCGTCGAGCAGTACTTC. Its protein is CARSFFSVEQYF.

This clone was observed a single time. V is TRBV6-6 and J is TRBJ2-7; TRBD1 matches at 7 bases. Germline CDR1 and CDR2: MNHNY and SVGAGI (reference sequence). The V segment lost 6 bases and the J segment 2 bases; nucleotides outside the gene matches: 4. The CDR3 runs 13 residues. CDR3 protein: CASSTGQPYEQYF. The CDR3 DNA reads TGTGCCAGCAGCACGGGACAGCCCTACGAGCAGTACTTC.

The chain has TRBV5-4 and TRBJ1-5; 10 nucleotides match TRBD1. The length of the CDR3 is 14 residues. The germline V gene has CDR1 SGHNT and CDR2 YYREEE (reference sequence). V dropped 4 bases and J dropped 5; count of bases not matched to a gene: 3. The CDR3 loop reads CASSDGTGDQPQHF. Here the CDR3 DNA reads TGTGCCAGCAGCGACGGGACAGGGGATCAGCCCCAGCATTTT.

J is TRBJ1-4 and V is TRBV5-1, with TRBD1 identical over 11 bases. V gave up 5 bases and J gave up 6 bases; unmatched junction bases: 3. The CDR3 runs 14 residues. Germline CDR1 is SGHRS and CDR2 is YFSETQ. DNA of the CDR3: TGCGCCAGCAGGTGGGGACAGGGGGATGAAAAACTGTTTTTT. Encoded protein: CASRWGQGDEKLFF.

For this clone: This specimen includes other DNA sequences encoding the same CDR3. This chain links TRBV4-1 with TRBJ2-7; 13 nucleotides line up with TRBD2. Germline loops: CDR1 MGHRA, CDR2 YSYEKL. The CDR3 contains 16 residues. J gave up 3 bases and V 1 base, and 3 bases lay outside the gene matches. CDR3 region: CASSQGTSGRSYEQYF. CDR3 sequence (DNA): TGCGCCAGCAGCCAAGGGACTAGCGGGAGAAGCTACGAGCAGTACTTC.

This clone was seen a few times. CDR3 nucleotides: TGTGCCATCTCCGAGGGGAACACTGAAGCTTTCTTT. This codes for CAISEGNTEAFF. The J gene is TRBJ1-1, the V gene TRBV6-1; D unresolved. CDR1 MNHNS and CDR2 SASEGT come from the germline V gene. Trimming removed 10 bases at V and 1 base at J, with 10 bases between. This CDR3 has 12 residues.

The CDR3 spells CASSLRTSGGAADTQYF. Written as DNA, the CDR3 is TGTGCCAGCAGCTTACGGACTAGCGGGGGGGCCGCAGATACGCAGTATTTT. The V call is TRBV7-3, the J call TRBJ2-3, with 15 positions matching TRBD2. CDR3 length: 17 residues. In germline, CDR1 is SGHTA, CDR2 FQGTGA. V shed 2 bases and J 4 bases; nucleotides not matched to a gene: 4.

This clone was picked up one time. The CDR3 spells CASSTDRMGNSPLHF. The CDR3 region has the DNA TGTGCCAGCAGCACGGACAGGATGGGGAATTCACCCCTCCACTTT. The chain employs TRBV5-4 and TRBJ1-6; 7 bases line up with TRBD1. Germline trimming cut 4 bases from V and 7 bases from J; bases unmatched to any gene: 8. Germline CDR1 SGHNT, CDR2 YYREEE (reference sequence). The CDR3 length is 15 residues.

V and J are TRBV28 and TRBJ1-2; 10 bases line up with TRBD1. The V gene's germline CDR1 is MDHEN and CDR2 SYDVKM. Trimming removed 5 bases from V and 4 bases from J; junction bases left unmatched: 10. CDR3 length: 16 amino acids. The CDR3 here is CASSLRPGQGSYGYTF. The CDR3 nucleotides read TGTGCCAGCAGTCTACGCCCGGGACAGGGGTCCTATGGCTACACCTTC.

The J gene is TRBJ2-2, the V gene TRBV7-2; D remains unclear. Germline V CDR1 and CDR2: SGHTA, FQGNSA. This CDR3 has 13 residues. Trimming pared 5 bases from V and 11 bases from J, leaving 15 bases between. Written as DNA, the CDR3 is TGTGCCAGCAGCCCCAATCCCGGGTTTGAGCTGTTTTTT. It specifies CASSPNPGFELFF.

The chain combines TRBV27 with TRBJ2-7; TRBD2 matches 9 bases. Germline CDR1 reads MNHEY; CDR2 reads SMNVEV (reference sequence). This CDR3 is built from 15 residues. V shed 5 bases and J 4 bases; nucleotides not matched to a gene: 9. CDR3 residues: CASSPRAGGRYEQYF. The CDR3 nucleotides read TGTGCCAGCAGTCCTAGAGCGGGGGGCCGTTACGAGCAGTACTTC.

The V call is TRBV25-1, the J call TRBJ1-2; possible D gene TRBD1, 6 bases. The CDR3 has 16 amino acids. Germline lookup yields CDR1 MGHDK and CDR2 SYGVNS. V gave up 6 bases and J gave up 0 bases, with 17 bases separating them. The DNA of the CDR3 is TGTGCCAGCAGCCCCCATCGGGACAACACTAACTATGGCTACACCTTC. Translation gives CASSPHRDNTNYGYTF.

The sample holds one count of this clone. DNA for the CDR3: TGTGCCAGCAGCATACAGGGGAGGAATGAGCAGTTCTTC. This translates into CASSIQGRNEQFF. The chain recombines TRBV25-1 with TRBJ2-1; possible D gene TRBD1, 7 bases. The germline CDR1 and CDR2 sequences are MGHDK and SYGVNS. Trimming took 6 bases from V and 7 from J, leaving 13 bases between them. The CDR3 length is 13 residues. The full variable domain, completed using reference TRBV25-1 and TRBJ2-1, is EADIYQTPRYLVIGTGKKITLECSQTMGHDKMYWYQQDPGMELHLIHYSYGVNSTEKGDLSSESTVSRIRTEHFPLTLESARPSHTSQYLCASSIQGRNEQFFGPGTRLTVL.

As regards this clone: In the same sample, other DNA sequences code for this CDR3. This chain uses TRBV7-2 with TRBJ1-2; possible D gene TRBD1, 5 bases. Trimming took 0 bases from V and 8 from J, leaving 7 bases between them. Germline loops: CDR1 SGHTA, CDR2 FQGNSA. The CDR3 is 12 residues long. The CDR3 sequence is CASSLARGGYTF. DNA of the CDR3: TGTGCCAGCAGCTTAGCCCGGGGGGGCTACACCTTC.

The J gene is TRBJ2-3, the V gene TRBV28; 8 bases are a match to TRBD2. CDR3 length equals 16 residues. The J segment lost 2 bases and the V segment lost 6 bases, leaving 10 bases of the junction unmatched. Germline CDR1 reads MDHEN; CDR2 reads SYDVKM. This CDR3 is CASSTTGTRPTDTQYF. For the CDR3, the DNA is TGTGCCAGCAGCACAACCGGGACTAGACCCACAGATACGCAGTATTTT.

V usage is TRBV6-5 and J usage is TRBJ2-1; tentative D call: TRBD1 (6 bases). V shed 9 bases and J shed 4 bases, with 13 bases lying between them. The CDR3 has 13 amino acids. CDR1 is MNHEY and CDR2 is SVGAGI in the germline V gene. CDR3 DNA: TGTGCCAGTTCAGGGGTTCCTTACAATGAGCAGTTCTTC. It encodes CASSGVPYNEQFF.

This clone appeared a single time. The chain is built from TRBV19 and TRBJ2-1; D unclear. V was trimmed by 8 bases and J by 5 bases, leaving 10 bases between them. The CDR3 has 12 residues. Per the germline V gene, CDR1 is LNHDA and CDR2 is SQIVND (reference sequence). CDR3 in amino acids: CASWSWNNEQFF. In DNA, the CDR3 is TGTGCCAGTTGGAGCTGGAACAATGAGCAGTTCTTC.

Here the CDR3 reads CASSNLSGAPSEQYF. The DNA for the CDR3 is TGTGCCAGCAGCAATCTCAGTGGGGCCCCCAGTGAGCAGTACTTC. The chain uses TRBV9 and TRBJ2-7, with D possibly matching TRBD1 (5 bases). This CDR3 comprises 15 residues. CDR1 and CDR2 from the germline V gene are SGDLS and YYNGEE. Trimming took off 4 bases at V and 7 bases at J, with 21 bases between the two ends.

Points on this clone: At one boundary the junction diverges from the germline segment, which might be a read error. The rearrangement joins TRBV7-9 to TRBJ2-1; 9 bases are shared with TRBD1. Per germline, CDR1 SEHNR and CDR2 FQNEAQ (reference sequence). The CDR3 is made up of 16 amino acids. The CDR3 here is CSSSDGTGRSYNEQFF. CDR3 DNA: TGTTCCAGCAGCGATGGGACAGGGCGATCCTACAATGAGCAGTTCTTC. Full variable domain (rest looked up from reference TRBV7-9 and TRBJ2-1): DTGVSQNPRHKITKRGQNVTFRCDPISEHNRLYWYRQTLGQGPEFLTYFQNEAQLEKSRLLSDRFSAERPKGSFSTLEIQRTEQGDSAMYLCSSSDGTGRSYNEQFFGPGTRLTVL.

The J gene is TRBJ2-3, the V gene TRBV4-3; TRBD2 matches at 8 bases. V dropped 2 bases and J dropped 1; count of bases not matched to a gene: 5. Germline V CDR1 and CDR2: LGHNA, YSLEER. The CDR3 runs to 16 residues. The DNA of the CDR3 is TGCGCCAGCAGCCAATTTCGGGGGGGCGGCACAGATACGCAGTATTTT. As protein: CASSQFRGGGTDTQYF.

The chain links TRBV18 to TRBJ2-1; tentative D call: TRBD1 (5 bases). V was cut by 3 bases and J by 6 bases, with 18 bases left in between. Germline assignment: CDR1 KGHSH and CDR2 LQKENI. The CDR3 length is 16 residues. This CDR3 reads CASSPPNGVRANEQFF. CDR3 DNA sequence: TGTGCCAGCTCACCCCCTAACGGAGTCAGGGCCAATGAGCAGTTCTTC. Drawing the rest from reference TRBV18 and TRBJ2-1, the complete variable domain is NAGVMQNPRHLVRRRGQEARLRCSPMKGHSHVYWYRQLPEEGLKFMVYLQKENIIDESGMPKERFSAEFPKEGPSILRIQQVVRGDSAAYFCASSPPNGVRANEQFFGPGTRLTVL.

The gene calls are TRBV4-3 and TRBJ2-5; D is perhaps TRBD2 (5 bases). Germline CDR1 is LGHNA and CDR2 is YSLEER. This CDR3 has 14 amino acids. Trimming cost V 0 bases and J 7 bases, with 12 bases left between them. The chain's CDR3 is CASSQEGLSGTQYF. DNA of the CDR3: TGCGCCAGCAGCCAAGAAGGACTCTCAGGGACCCAGTACTTC.

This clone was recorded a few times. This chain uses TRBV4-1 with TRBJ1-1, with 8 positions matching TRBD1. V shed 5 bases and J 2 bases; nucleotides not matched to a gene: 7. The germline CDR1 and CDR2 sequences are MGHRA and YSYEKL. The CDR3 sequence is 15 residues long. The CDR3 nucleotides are TGCGCCAGCAGCGACAGACAGGGGTTAAACACTGAAGCTTTCTTT. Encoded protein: CASSDRQGLNTEAFF.

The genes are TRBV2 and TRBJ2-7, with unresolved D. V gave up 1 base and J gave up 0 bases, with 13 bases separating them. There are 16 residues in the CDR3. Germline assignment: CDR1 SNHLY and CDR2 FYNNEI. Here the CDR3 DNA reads TGTGCCAGCAGTGAAGAGAACAGCCTTAGCTCCTACGAGCAGTACTTC. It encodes CASSEENSLSSYEQYF.

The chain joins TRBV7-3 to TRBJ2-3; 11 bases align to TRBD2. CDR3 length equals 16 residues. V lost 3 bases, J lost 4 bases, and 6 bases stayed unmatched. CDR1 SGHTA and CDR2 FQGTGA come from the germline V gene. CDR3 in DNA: TGTGCCAGCAGCTTCGTAGCGGGAGGGTCGGCAGATACGCAGTATTTT. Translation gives CASSFVAGGSADTQYF.

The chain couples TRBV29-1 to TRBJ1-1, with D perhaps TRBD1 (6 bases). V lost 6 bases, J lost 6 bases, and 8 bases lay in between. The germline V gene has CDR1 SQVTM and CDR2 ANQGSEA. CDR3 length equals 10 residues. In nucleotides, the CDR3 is TGCAGCGTAGGGGGGGCTGAAGCTTTCTTT. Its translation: CSVGGAEAFF.

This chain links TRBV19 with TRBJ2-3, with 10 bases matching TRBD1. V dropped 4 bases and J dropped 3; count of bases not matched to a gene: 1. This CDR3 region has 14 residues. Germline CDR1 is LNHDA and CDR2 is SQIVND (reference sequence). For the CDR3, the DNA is TGTGCCAGTAGTAGACAGGGGGCAACAGATACGCAGTATTTT. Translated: CASSRQGATDTQYF.

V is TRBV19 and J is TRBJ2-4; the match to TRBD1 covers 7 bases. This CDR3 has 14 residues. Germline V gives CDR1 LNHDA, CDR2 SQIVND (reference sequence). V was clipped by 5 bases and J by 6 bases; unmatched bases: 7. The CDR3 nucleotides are TGTGCCAGTAGTGTGGGGACAGAACTAAACATTCAGTACTTC. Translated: CASSVGTELNIQYF.

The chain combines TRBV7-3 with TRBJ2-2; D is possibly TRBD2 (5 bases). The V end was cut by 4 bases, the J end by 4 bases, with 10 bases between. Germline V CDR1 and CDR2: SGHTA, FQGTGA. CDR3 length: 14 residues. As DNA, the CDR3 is TGTGCCAGCAGCTCCGACTATGCCACCGGGGAGCTGTTTTTT. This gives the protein CASSSDYATGELFF. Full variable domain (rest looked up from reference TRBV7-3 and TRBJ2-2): GAGVSQTPSNKVTEKGKYVELRCDPISGHTALYWYRQSLGQGPEFLIYFQGTGAADDSGLPNDRFFAVRPEGSVSTLKIQRTERGDSAVYLCASSSDYATGELFFGEGSRLTVL.

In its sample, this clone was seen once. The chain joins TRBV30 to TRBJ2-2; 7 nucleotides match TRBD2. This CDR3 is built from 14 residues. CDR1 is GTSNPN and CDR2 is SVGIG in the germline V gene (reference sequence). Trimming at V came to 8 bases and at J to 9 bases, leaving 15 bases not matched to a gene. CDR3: CAQSRGGSGRELFF. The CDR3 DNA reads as TGTGCCCAAAGTCGGGGAGGGAGTGGCCGGGAGCTGTTTTTT. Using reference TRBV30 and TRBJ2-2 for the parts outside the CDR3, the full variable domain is SQTIHQWPATLVQPVGSPLSLECTVEGTSNPNLYWYRQAAGRGLQLLFYSVGIGQISSEVPQNLSASRPQDRQFILSSKKLLLSDSGFYLCAQSRGGSGRELFFGEGSRLTVL.